The present entry profiles one T cell receptor (beta chain) with its context. The data stem from a study of cytomegalovirus exposure and HLA in healthy donors. PCR primers comprised 60 Vbeta and 13 Jbeta primers. TCRdb keeps only in-frame clones here, not all; method: immunoSEQ multiplex PCR. Of 150,000 to 200,000 clones in the sample, roughly four fifths are singletons; the top ten hold roughly 1.6%. V dropped 2 bases and J dropped 0 bases, with 10 bases sitting between them. The CDR3 loop spans 16 amino acids. Germline CDR1 reads SGHTA; CDR2 reads FQGTGA. J is TRBJ2-2 and V is TRBV7-3, with no clear D. The source of this sequence is a man aged 50-60 years in good health and CMV-seronegative. Sequences were obtained from PBMCs. The CDR3 here is CASSLGPYANTGELFF. The CDR3 DNA reads as TGTGCCAGCAGCTTAGGCCCATACGCGAACACCGGGGAGCTGTTTTTT.